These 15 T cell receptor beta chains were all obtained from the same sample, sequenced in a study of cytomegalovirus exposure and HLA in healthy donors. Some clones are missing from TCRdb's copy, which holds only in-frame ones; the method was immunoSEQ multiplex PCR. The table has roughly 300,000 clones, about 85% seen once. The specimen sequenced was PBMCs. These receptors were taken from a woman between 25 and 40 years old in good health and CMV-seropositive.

The CDR3 is CASTQSWFTDTQYF. The CDR3 bases are TGTGCCAGCACCCAGAGTTGGTTCACAGATACGCAGTATTTT. The chain joins TRBV11-2 to TRBJ2-3; D uncertain. Trimming removed 7 bases at V and 2 bases at J, with 13 bases between. Germline CDR1 SGHAT, CDR2 FQNNGV. The CDR3 spans 14 residues.

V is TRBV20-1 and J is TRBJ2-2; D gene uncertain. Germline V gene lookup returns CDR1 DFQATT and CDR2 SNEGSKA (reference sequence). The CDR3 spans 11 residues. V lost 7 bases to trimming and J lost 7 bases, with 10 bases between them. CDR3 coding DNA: TGCAGTGTCCCAAGCATCGGGGAGCTGTTTTTT. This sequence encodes CSVPSIGELFF.

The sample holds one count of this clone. In nucleotides, the CDR3 is TGCGCCAGCAGCTTGGGACCGGGACAGCACACTGAAGCTTTCTTT. Protein sequence: CASSLGPGQHTEAFF. The chain has TRBV5-1 and TRBJ1-1; 7 bases line up with TRBD1. Germline trimming cut 0 bases from V and 3 bases from J; bases unmatched to any gene: 5. The CDR3 totals 15 residues. The germline V gene encodes CDR1 SGHRS and CDR2 YFSETQ.

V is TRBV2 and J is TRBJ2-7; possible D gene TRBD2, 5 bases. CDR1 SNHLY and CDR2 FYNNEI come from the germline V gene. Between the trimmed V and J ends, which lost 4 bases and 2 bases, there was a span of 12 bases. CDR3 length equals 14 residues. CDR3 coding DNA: TGTGCCAGCAGTGTTGCCGAGACTACCTACGAGCAGTACTTC. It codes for CASSVAETTYEQYF.

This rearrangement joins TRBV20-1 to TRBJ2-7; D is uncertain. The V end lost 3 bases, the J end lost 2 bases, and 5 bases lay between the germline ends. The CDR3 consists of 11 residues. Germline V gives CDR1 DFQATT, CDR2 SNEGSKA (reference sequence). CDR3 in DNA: TGCAGTGCTAGGTTAGCCTACGAGCAGTACTTC. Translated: CSARLAYEQYF.

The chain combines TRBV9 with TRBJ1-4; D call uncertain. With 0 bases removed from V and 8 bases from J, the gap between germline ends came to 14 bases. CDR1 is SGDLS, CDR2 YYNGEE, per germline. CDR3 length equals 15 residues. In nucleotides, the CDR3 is TGTGCCAGCAGCGTAGCTGCGGGTGGATTGGAAAAACTGTTTTTT. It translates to CASSVAAGGLEKLFF.

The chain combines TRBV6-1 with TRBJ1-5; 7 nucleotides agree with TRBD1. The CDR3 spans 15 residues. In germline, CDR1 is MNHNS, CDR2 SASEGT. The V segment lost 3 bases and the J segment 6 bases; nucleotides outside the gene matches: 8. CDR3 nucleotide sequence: TGTGCCAGCAGTGATTGGCCAGGGGGTACTCAGCCCCAGCATTTT. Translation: CASSDWPGGTQPQHF.

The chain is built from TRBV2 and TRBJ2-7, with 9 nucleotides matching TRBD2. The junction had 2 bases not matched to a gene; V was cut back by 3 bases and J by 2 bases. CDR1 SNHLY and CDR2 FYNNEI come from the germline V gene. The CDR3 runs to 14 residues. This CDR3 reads CASSETSGTYEQYF. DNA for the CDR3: TGTGCCAGCAGTGAGACTAGCGGAACCTACGAGCAGTACTTC.

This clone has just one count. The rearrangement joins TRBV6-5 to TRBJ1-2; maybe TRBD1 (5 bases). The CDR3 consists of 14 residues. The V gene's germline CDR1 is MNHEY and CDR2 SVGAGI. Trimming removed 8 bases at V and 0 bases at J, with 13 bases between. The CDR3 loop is CASGERGTNYGYTF. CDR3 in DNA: TGTGCCAGCGGCGAGAGGGGAACTAACTATGGCTACACCTTC.

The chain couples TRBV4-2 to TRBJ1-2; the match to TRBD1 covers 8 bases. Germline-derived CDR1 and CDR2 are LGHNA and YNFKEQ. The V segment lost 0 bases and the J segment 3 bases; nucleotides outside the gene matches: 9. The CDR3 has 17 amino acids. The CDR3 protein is CASSQERRTGTYYGYTF. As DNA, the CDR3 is TGTGCCAGCAGCCAAGAGAGACGGACAGGGACCTACTATGGCTACACCTTC.

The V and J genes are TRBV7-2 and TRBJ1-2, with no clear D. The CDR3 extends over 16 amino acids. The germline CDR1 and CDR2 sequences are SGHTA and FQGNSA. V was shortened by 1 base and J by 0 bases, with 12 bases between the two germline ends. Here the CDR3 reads CASSLEVSLTNYGYTF. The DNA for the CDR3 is TGTGCCAGCAGCTTAGAGGTCAGCCTTACTAACTATGGCTACACCTTC. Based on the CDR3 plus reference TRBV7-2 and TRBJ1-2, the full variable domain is GAGVSQSPSNKVTEKGKDVELRCDPISGHTALYWYRQSLGQGLEFLIYFQGNSAPDKSGLPSDRFSAERTGGSVSTLTIQRTQQEDSAVYLCASSLEVSLTNYGYTFGSGTRLTVV.

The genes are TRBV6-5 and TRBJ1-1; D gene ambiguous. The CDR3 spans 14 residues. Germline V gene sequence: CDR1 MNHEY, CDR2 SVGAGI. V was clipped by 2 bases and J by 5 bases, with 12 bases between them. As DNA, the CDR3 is TGTGCCAGCAGTTACCGCGATGGCCCGACTGAAGCTTTCTTT. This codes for CASSYRDGPTEAFF.

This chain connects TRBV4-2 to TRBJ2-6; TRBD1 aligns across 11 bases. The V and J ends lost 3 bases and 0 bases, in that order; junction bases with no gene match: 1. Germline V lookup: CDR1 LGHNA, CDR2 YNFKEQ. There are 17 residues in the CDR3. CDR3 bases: TGTGCCAGCAGCCAGGGACAGGGGGGCTCTGGGGCCAACGTCCTGACTTTC. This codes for CASSQGQGGSGANVLTF.

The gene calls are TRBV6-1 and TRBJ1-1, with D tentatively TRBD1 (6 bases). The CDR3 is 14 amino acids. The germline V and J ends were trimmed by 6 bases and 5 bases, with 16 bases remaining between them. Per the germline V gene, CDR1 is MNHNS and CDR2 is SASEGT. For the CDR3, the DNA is TGTGCCAGCAGGCAAAACAGGGATTTGACTGAAGCTTTCTTT. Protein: CASRQNRDLTEAFF.

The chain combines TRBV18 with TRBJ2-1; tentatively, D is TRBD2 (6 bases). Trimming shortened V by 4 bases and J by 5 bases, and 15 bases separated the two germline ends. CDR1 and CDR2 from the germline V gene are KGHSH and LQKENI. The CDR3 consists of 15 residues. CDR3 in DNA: TGTGCCAGCTCACTGCAGCGGGTGGGAAACAATGAGCAGTTCTTC. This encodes CASSLQRVGNNEQFF. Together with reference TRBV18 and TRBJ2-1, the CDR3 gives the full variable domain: NAGVMQNPRHLVRRRGQEARLRCSPMKGHSHVYWYRQLPEEGLKFMVYLQKENIIDESGMPKERFSAEFPKEGPSILRIQQVVRGDSAAYFCASSLQRVGNNEQFFGPGTRLTVL.